This T cell receptor (beta chain) was observed in a study of cytomegalovirus exposure and HLA in healthy donors. About the research overall: Among around 200 million T cells, an earlier analysis found roughly 110 million unique TCR beta sequences. The study, taken as a whole, reports: Rare sequences made up most TCRs, while some public TCRs were found in many donors.

Vbeta (60) and Jbeta (13) primers were used in the PCR. Profiled with immunoSEQ multiplex PCR; TCRdb holds only in-frame clones, not every one. Among roughly 130,000 clones listed, 84% were seen once. V lost 5 bases to trimming and J lost 4 bases, with 12 bases between them. This CDR3 comprises 14 residues. Germline V gene data show CDR1 as SGHVS and CDR2 as FNYEAQ. Turning to this clone: What it binds is not known.

What was sequenced was PBMCs. The rearrangement links TRBV7-6 to TRBJ1-5, with D unclear. The sequence was obtained from a young woman in good health and CMV-seropositive. In DNA, the CDR3 is TGTGCCAGCAGCCGACCGGGAGTTAATCAGCCCCAGCATTTT. Translation gives CASSRPGVNQPQHF.